Sequencing of this T cell receptor (beta chain) was carried out in a study of Graves' ophthalmopathy and Graves' hyperthyroidism. This clonotype appeared many times. CDR1 is LNHNV, CDR2 YYDKDF, per germline (reference sequence). The V and J ends lost 8 bases and 4 bases respectively, with 8 bases between them. This CDR3 has 12 residues. Using RNA transcripts, the TCR beta CDR3 regions were amplified. The authors performed first-round RT-PCR with HTBI primers and then a second-round multiplex PCR. One entry per CDR3 protein, called by TCRdb with MiXCR from the multiplex PCR reads. The table records about 700,000 distinct CDR3 sequences, roughly two fifths of them present only once.

This chain uses TRBV15 with TRBJ2-2; possibly TRBD2 for D (5 bases). The sequencing input was peripheral blood. This sequence was found in an adult man with Graves' ophthalmopathy. CDR3 residues: CATLGGTGELFF. The CDR3, as DNA: TGTGCCACCTTAGGAGGCACCGGGGAGCTGTTTTTT. The whole variable domain, filled in from reference TRBV15 and TRBJ2-2, reads DAMVIQNPRYQVTQFGKPVTLSCSQTLNHNVMYWYQQKSSQAPKLLFHYYDKDFNNEADTPDNFQSRRPNTSFCFLDIRSPGLGDTAMYLCATLGGTGELFFGEGSRLTVL.